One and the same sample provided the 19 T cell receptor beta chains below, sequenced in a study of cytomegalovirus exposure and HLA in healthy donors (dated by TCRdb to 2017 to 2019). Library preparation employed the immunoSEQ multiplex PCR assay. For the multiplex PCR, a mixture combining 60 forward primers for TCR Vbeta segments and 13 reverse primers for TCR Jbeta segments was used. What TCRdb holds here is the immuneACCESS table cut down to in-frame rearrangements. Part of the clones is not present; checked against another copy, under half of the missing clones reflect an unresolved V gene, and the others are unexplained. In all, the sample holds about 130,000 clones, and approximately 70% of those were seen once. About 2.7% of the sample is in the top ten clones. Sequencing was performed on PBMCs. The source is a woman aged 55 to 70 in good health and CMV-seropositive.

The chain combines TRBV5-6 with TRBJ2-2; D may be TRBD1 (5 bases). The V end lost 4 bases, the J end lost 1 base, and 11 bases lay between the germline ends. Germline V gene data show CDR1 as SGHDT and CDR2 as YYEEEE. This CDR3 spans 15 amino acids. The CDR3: CASSTTGVNTGELFF. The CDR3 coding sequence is TGTGCCAGCAGCACCACAGGAGTGAACACCGGGGAGCTGTTTTTT.

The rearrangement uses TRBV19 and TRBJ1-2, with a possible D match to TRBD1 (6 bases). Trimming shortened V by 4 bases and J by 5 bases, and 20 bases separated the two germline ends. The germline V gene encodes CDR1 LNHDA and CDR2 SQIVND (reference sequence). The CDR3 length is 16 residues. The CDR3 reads CASSRGHSTGLYGYTF. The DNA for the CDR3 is TGTGCCAGTAGTAGGGGACATTCGACGGGGTTATATGGCTACACCTTC.

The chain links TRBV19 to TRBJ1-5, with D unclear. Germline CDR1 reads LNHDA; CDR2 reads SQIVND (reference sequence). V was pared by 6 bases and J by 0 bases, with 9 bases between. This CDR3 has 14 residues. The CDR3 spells CASSQRTSNQPQHF. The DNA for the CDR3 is TGTGCCAGTAGCCAGCGGACTAGCAATCAGCCCCAGCATTTT.

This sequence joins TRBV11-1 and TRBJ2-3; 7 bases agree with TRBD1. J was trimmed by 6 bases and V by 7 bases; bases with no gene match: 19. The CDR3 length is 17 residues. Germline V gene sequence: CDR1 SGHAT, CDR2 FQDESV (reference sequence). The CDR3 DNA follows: TGTGCCAGCAACCCTGGAAGGGGGCTAGGGGTAGCCGATACGCAGTATTTT. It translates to CASNPGRGLGVADTQYF. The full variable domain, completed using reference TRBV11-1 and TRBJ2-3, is EAEVAQSPRYKITEKSQAVAFWCDPISGHATLYWYRQILGQGPELLVQFQDESVVDDSQLPKDRFSAERLKGVDSTLKIQPAELGDSAMYLCASNPGRGLGVADTQYFGPGTRLTVL.

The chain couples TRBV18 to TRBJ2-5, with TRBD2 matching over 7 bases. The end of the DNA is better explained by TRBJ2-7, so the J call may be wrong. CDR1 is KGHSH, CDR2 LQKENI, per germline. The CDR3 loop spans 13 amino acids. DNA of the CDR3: TGTGCCAGCTCACCACCGGGGGGGTACGAGCAGTACTTC. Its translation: CASSPPGGYEQYF.

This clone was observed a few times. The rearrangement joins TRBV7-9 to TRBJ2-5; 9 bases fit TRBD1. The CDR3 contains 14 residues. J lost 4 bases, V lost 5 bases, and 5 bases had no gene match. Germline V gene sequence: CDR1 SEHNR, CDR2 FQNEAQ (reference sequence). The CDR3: CASSPGQGRETQYF. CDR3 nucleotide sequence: TGTGCCAGCAGCCCAGGACAGGGGAGAGAGACCCAGTACTTC.

The CDR3 loop reads CASSAQGWATEAFF. The CDR3 DNA reads TGTGCCAGCAGCGCCCAGGGCTGGGCCACTGAAGCTTTCTTT. The chain recombines TRBV11-2 with TRBJ1-1; possibly TRBD1 for D (5 bases). Germline values: CDR1 SGHAT, CDR2 FQNNGV. V lost 5 bases and J 4 bases, leaving 14 bases between the germline ends. The length of the CDR3 is 14 residues.

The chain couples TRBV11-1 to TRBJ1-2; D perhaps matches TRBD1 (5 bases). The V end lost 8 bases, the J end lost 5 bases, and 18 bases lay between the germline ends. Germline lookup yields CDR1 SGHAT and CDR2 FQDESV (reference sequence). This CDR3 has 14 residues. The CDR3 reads CASASAGRRYGYTF. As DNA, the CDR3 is TGTGCCAGCGCCTCGGCAGGGCGCCGGTATGGCTACACCTTC.

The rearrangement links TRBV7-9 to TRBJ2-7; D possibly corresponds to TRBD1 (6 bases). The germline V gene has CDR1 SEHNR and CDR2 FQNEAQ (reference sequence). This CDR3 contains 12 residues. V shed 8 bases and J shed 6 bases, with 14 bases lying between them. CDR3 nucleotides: TGTGCCAGCGGGGGCTTACAGCCCGAGCAGTACTTC. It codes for CASGGLQPEQYF.

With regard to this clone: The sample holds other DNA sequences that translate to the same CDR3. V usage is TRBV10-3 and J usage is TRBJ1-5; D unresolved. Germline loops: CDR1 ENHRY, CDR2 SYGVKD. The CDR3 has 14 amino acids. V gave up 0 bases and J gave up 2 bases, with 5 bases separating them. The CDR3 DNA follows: TGTGCCATCAGTGAGTCCGGGGGCAATCAGCCCCAGCATTTT. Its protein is CAISESGGNQPQHF.

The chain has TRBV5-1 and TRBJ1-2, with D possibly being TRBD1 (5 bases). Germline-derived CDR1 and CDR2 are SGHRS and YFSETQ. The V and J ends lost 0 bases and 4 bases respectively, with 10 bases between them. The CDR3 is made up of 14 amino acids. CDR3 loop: CASSLGPGLYGYTF. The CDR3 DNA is TGCGCCAGCAGCTTGGGACCAGGGCTCTATGGCTACACCTTC.

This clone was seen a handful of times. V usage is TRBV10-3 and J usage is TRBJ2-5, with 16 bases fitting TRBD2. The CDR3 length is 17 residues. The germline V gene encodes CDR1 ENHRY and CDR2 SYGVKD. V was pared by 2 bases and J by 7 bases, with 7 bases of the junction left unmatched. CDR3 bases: TGTGCCATCAGTGAGCCGGCGGGACTAGCGGGGGGGCGGACCCAGTACTTC. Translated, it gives CAISEPAGLAGGRTQYF.

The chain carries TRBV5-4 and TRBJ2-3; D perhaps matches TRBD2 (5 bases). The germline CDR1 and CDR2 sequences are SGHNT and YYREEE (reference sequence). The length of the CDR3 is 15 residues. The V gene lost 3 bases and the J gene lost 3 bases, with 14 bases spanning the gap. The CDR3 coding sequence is TGTGCCAGCAGCTCGCCCGAACTAGAAACAGATACGCAGTATTTT. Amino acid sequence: CASSSPELETDTQYF. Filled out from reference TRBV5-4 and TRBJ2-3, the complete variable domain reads ETGVTQSPTHLIKTRGQQVTLRCSSQSGHNTVSWYQQALGQGPQFIFQYYREEENGRGNFPPRFSGLQFPNYSSELNVNALELDDSALYLCASSSPELETDTQYFGPGTRLTVL.

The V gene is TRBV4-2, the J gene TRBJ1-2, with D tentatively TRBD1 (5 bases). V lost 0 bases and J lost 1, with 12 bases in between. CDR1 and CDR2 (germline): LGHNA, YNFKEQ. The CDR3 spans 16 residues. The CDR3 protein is CASSQDLTGVNYGYTF. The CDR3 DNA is TGTGCCAGCAGCCAAGATCTAACAGGAGTTAACTATGGCTACACCTTC.

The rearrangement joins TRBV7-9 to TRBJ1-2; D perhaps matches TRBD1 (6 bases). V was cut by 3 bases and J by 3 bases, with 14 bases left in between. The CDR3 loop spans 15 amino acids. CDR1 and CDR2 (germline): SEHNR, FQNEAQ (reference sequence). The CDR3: CASSLGGALDYGYTF. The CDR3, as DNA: TGTGCCAGCAGCTTGGGGGGGGCGCTTGACTATGGCTACACCTTC.

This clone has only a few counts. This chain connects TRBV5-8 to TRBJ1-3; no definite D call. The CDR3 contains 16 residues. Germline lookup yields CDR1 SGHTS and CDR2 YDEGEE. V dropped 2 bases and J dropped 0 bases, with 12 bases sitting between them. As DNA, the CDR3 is TGTGCCAGCAGCTTCCAGGCGACCTTCTCTGGAAACACCATATATTTT. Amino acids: CASSFQATFSGNTIYF.

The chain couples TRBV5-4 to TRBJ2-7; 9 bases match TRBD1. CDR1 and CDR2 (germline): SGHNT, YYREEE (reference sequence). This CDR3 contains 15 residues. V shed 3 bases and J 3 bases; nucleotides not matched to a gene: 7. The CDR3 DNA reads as TGTGCCAGCAGCTCGGGCCAGGACAGGGGCTACGAGCAGTACTTC. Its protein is CASSSGQDRGYEQYF.

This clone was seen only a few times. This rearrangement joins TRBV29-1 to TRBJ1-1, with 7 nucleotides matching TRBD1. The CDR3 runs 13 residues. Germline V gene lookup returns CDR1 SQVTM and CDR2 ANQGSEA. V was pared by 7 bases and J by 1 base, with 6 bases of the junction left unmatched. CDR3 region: CSATDRQNTEAFF. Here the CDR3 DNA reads TGCAGCGCGACGGACAGGCAGAACACTGAAGCTTTCTTT.

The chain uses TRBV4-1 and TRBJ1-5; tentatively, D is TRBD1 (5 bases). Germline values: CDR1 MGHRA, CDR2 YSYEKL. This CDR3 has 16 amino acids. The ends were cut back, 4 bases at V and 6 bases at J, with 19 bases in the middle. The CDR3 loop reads CASSPSGGGLRQPQHF. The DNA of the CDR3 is TGCGCCAGCAGCCCCTCCGGGGGAGGGTTGCGTCAGCCCCAGCATTTT.